This T cell receptor beta chain emerged from a study of Graves' ophthalmopathy and Graves' hyperthyroidism. The hyperthyroidism patients had a new diagnosis of under 2 months' duration and were aged 18 to 65. Excluded were patients with other autoimmune diseases, uncontrolled infections, pregnancy or lactation. Physicians reached a diagnosis by relying on clinical symptoms, serum thyroxine, TRAb, thyroid ultrasound and orbital computed tomography. The CDR3 spans 14 residues. CDR1 is SGHTA, CDR2 FQGNSA, per germline. The germline V and J ends were trimmed by 5 bases and 10 bases, with 15 bases remaining between them. Transcripts of RNA were the source for amplifying TCR beta CDR3 regions. HTBI-primed first-round RT-PCR preceded second-round multiplex PCR. Using its own MiXCR run on the multiplex PCR reads, TCRdb lists one record per CDR3 protein. The sample consists of around 1.1 million distinct CDR3 sequences, less than 45% of them appearing once.

The source material was peripheral blood or thyroid tissue (not recorded which). The rearrangement links TRBV7-2 to TRBJ2-6; D tentatively reads TRBD1 or TRBD2 (5 bases each). This TCR was sampled from an adult man with Graves' hyperthyroidism. The CDR3: CASSPRDVANVLTF. The CDR3 DNA is TGTGCCAGCAGCCCAAGGGACGTGGCTAACGTCCTGACTTTC. Full variable domain (outside the CDR3, taken from reference TRBV7-2 and TRBJ2-6): GAGVSQSPSNKVTEKGKDVELRCDPISGHTALYWYRQSLGQGLEFLIYFQGNSAPDKSGLPSDRFSAERTGGSVSTLTIQRTQQEDSAVYLCASSPRDVANVLTFGAGSRLTVL.